This record concerns one TCR beta chain sequence. The run of the v3.0 immunoSEQ assay was at survey level. Here immunoSEQ multiplex PCR was the method, and the copy in TCRdb shows in-frame clones only, minus some. Among about 30,000 clones listed, over 90% were seen once. The data stem from a study of long-term antiretroviral therapy in people with HIV. The clonotype comes from a woman in her forties with HIV. The specimen comprised unsorted PBMCs, sampled around 6.5 years after starting antiretroviral therapy.

The CDR3 nucleotides are TGTGCCAGCAGCTTGCACCCGGGACAGGAGTACAATGAGCAGTTCTTC. It is translated as CASSLHPGQEYNEQFF. The chain uses TRBV11-3 and TRBJ2-1; 8 bases match TRBD1. V shed 3 bases, J shed 4 bases, and the junction held 8 bases outside the gene matches. The CDR3 spans 16 residues. Germline V gene lookup returns CDR1 SGHNT and CDR2 YENEEA.